This T cell receptor beta chain was obtained from a study of cytomegalovirus exposure and HLA in healthy donors. Study-wide results and caveats: Some V segments, TRBV6-2 and TRBV6-3 among them, were indistinguishable and were therefore excluded.

This CDR3 has 15 residues. J was trimmed by 3 bases and V by 3 bases; bases with no gene match: 4. The V gene's germline CDR1 is SGHDT and CDR2 YYEEEE. Comment on this clone: Its antigen is currently unknown.

Primers for the PCR totalled 60 Vbeta and 13 Jbeta. Method: immunoSEQ multiplex PCR; TCRdb's copy keeps in-frame clones and lacks some. The sample gives 180,000 or so clones, around four fifths of which show up once; approximately 6.5% is in the top ten. The gene calls are TRBV5-6 and TRBJ2-2; 8 nucleotides line up with TRBD1. Sequencing was done on a sample of PBMCs. The sequence came from a woman aged 45 to 65 in good health and CMV-seropositive. CDR3 DNA: TGTGCCAGCAGCTCTGGGACAGGATACACCGGGGAGCTGTTTTTT. It is translated as CASSSGTGYTGELFF.